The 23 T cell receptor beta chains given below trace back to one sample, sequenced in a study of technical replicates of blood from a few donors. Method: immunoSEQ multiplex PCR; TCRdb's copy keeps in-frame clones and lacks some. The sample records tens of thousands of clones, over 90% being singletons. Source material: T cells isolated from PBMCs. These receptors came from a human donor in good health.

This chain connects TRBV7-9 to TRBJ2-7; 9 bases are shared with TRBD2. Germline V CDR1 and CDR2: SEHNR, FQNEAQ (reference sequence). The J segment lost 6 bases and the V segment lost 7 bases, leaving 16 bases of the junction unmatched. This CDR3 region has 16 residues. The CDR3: CASTLSGGRAFGEQYF. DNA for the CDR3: TGTGCCAGCACCCTGAGCGGCGGGAGGGCCTTCGGCGAGCAGTACTTC.

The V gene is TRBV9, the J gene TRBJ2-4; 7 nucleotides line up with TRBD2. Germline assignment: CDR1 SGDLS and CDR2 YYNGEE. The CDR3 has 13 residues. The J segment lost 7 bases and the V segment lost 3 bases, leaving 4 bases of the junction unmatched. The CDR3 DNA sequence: TGTGCCAGCAGCGGGGAGGGATATAACATTCAGTACTTC. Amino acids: CASSGEGYNIQYF.

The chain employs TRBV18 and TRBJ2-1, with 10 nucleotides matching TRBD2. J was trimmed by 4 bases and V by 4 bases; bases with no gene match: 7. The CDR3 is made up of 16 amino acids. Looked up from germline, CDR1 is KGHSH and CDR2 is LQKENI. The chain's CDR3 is CASSRRLAGEYNEQFF. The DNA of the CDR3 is TGTGCCAGCTCACGTCGGCTAGCGGGAGAATACAATGAGCAGTTCTTC. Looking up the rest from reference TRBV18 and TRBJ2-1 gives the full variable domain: NAGVMQNPRHLVRRRGQEARLRCSPMKGHSHVYWYRQLPEEGLKFMVYLQKENIIDESGMPKERFSAEFPKEGPSILRIQQVVRGDSAAYFCASSRRLAGEYNEQFFGPGTRLTVL.

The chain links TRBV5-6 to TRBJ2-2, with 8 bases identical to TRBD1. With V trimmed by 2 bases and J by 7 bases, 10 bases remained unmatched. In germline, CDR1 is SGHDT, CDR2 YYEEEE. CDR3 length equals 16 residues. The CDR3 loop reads CASSLLTGADVGELFF. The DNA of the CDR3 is TGTGCCAGCAGCTTACTGACAGGGGCGGATGTCGGGGAGCTGTTTTTT.

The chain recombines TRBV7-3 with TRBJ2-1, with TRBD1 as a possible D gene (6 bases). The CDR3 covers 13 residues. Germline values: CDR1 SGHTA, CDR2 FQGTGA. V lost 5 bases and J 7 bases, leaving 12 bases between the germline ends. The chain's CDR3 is CASSARRGNEQFF. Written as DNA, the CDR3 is TGTGCCAGCAGCGCCCGTAGGGGGAATGAGCAGTTCTTC.

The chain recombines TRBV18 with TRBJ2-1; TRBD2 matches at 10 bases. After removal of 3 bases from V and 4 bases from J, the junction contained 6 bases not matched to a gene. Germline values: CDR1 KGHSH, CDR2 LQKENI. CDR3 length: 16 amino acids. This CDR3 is CASSPGLATQYNEQFF. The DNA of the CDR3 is TGTGCCAGCTCACCGGGACTAGCGACCCAATACAATGAGCAGTTCTTC. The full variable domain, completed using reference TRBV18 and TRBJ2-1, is NAGVMQNPRHLVRRRGQEARLRCSPMKGHSHVYWYRQLPEEGLKFMVYLQKENIIDESGMPKERFSAEFPKEGPSILRIQQVVRGDSAAYFCASSPGLATQYNEQFFGPGTRLTVL.

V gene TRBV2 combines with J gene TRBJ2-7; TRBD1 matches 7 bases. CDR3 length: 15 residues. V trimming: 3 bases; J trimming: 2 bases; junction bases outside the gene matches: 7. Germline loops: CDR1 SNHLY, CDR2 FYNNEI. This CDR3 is CASSELEQGAYEQYF. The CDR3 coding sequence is TGTGCCAGCAGTGAGCTGGAGCAGGGGGCCTACGAGCAGTACTTC.

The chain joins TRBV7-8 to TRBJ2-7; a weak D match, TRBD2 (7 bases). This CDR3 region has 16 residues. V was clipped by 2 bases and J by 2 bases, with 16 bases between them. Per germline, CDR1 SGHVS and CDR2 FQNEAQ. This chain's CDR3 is CASSLKGGGGTYEQYF. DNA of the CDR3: TGTGCCAGCAGCTTAAAGGGAGGGGGGGGCACCTACGAGCAGTACTTC.

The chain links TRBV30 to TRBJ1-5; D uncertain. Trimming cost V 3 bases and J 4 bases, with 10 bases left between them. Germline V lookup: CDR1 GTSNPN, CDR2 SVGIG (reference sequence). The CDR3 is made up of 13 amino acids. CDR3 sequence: CAWSRDNNQPQHF. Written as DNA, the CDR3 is TGTGCCTGGAGCCGGGATAATAATCAGCCCCAGCATTTT.

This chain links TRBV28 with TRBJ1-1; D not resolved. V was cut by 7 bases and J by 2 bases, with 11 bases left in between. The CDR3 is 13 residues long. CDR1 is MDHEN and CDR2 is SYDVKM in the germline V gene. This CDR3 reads CASTDTHNTEAFF. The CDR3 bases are TGTGCCAGCACCGACACTCATAACACTGAAGCTTTCTTT.

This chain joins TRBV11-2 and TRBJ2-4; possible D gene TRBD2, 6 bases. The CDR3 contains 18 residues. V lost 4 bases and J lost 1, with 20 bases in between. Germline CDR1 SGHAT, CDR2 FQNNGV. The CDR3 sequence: CASSSIKFGGRAKNIQYF. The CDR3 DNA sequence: TGTGCCAGCAGCTCCATAAAGTTCGGGGGTCGGGCCAAAAACATTCAGTACTTC.

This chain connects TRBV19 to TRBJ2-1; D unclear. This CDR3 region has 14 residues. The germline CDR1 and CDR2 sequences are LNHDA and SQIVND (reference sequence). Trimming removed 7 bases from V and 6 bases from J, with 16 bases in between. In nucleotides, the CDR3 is TGTGCCAGTACCGTTAGCCTAGGTTTCAATGAGCAGTTCTTC. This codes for CASTVSLGFNEQFF.

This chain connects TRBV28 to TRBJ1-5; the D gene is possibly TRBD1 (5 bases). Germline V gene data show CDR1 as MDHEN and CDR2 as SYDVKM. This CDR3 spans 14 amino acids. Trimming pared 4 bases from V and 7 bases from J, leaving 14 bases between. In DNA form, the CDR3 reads TGTGCCAGCAGTTCGTGGGGGGATCGGCAGCCCCAGCATTTT. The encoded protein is CASSSWGDRQPQHF. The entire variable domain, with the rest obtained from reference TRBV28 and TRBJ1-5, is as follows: DVKVTQSSRYLVKRTGEKVFLECVQDMDHENMFWYRQDPGLGLRLIYFSYDVKMKEKGDIPEGYSVSREKKERFSLILESASTNQTSMYLCASSSWGDRQPQHFGDGTRLSIL.

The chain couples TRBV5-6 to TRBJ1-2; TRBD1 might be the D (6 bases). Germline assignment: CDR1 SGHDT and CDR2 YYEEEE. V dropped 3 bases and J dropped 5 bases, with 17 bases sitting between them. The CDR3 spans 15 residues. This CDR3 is CASSSGGVQGYGYTF. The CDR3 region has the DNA TGTGCCAGCAGCTCGGGAGGGGTGCAGGGGTATGGCTACACCTTC.

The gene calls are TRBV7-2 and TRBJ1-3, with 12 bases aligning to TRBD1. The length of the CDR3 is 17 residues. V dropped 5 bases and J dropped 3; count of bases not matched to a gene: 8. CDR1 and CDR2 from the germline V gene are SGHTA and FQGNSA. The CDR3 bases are TGTGCCAGCAGCATTTCCGGGACAGGGGGCGGTGGAAACACCATATATTTT. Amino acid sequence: CASSISGTGGGGNTIYF.

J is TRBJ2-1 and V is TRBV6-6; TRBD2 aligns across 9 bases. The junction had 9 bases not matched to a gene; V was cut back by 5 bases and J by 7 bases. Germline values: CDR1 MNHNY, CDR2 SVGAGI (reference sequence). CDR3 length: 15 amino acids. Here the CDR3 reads CASSEAGTSWNEQFF. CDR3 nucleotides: TGTGCCAGCAGTGAGGCCGGGACTAGCTGGAATGAGCAGTTCTTC.

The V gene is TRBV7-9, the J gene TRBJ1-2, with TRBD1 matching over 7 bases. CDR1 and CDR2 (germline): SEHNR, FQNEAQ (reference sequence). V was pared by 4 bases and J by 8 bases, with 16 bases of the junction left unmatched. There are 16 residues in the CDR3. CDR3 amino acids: CASSSRDSSRGWGYTF. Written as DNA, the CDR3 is TGTGCCAGCAGCTCCCGGGACAGCTCCCGCGGTTGGGGCTACACCTTC.

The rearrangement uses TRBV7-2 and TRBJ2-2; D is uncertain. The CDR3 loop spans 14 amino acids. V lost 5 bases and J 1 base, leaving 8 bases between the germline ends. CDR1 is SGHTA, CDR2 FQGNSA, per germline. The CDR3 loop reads CASSRTENTGELFF. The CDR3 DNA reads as TGTGCCAGCAGCCGAACAGAGAACACCGGGGAGCTGTTTTTT.

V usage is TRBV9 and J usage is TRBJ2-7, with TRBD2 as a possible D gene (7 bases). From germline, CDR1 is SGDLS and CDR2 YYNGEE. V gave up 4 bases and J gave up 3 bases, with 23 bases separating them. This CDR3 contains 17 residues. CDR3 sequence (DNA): TGTGCCAGCAGCCCTGATGGTTCGAGCGGGACATACTACGAGCAGTACTTC. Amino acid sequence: CASSPDGSSGTYYEQYF. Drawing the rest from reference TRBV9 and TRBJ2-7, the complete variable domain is DSGVTQTPKHLITATGQRVTLRCSPRSGDLSVYWYQQSLDQGLQFLIQYYNGEERAKGNILERFSAQQFPDLHSELNLSSLELGDSALYFCASSPDGSSGTYYEQYFGPGTRLTVT.

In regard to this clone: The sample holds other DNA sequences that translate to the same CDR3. The CDR3 loop reads CASSLRGTYEQYF. CDR3 nucleotide sequence: TGTGCCAGCAGTTTAAGGGGAACCTACGAGCAGTACTTC. The genes are TRBV27 and TRBJ2-7; perhaps TRBD1 as D (5 bases). CDR1 and CDR2 from the germline V gene are MNHEY and SMNVEV (reference sequence). V was clipped by 2 bases and J by 2 bases, with 7 bases between them. The CDR3 runs to 13 residues.

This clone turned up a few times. This chain's CDR3 is CASSPPLVSWGGEVNTEAFF. As DNA, the CDR3 is TGTGCCAGCTCACCACCGTTGGTGTCATGGGGGGGGGAGGTGAACACTGAAGCTTTCTTT. V and J are TRBV18 and TRBJ1-1; the D gene is possibly TRBD1 (5 bases). CDR3 length: 20 amino acids. In germline, CDR1 is KGHSH, CDR2 LQKENI. V lost 0 bases, J lost 0 bases, and 23 bases lay in between.

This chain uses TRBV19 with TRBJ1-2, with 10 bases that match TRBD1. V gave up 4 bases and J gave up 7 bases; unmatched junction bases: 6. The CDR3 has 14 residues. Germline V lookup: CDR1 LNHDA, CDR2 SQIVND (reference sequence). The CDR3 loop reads CASSTGTGVVGYTF. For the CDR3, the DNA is TGTGCCAGTAGTACCGGGACAGGGGTGGTTGGCTACACCTTC.

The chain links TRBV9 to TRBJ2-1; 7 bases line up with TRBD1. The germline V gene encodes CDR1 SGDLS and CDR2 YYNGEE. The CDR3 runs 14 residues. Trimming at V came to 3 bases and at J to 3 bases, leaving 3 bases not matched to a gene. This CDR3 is CASSAWDSYNEQFF. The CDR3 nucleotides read TGTGCCAGCAGCGCGTGGGACAGCTACAATGAGCAGTTCTTC.